These 20 T cell receptor beta chains came from one sample sequenced in a study of blood T cell repertoires in COVID-19. Clones were sequenced by immunoSEQ multiplex PCR, and TCRdb holds only the in-frame ones, with some missing. The sample has roughly 250,000 clones, around nine tenths seen once; the top ten hold about 1.5%. Specimen: PBMCs or T cells enriched from blood (not recorded which). Source of these receptors: a woman in her fifties or sixties who had recovered from COVID-19.

The rearrangement uses TRBV18 and TRBJ1-6; D is possibly TRBD1 (6 bases). Per germline, CDR1 KGHSH and CDR2 LQKENI. This CDR3 spans 16 amino acids. V gave up 0 bases and J gave up 7 bases, with 13 bases separating them. The CDR3 sequence is CASSPPSGHGNSPLHF. In nucleotides, the CDR3 is TGTGCCAGCTCACCACCTTCGGGACACGGCAATTCACCCCTCCACTTT.

The chain combines TRBV5-5 with TRBJ1-1; 7 nucleotides align to TRBD1. Per the germline V gene, CDR1 is SGHKS and CDR2 is YYEKEE (reference sequence). This CDR3 spans 15 amino acids. With V trimmed by 4 bases and J by 1 base, 7 bases remained unmatched. The CDR3 nucleotides are TGTGCCAGCAGCCTGACGGACAGGAAGAACACTGAAGCTTTCTTT. It specifies CASSLTDRKNTEAFF. The entire variable domain, with the rest obtained from reference TRBV5-5 and TRBJ1-1, is as follows: DAGVTQSPTHLIKTRGQQVTLRCSPISGHKSVSWYQQVLGQGPQFIFQYYEKEERGRGNFPDRFSARQFPNYSSELNVNALLLGDSALYLCASSLTDRKNTEAFFGQGTRLTVV.

The V call is TRBV10-3, the J call TRBJ2-6; D possibly corresponds to TRBD1 (6 bases). V was cut by 2 bases and J by 0 bases, with 14 bases left in between. CDR1 is ENHRY, CDR2 SYGVKD, per germline. The CDR3 contains 18 residues. CDR3 in DNA: TGTGCCATCAGTGAGCCGATGGGACAAAGCTCTGGGGCCAACGTCCTGACTTTC. Residues: CAISEPMGQSSGANVLTF.

This clone appeared many times. The chain couples TRBV6-1 to TRBJ1-5; TRBD1 agrees at 8 bases. Germline CDR1 MNHNS, CDR2 SASEGT. Trimming took 2 bases from V and 2 from J; bases not matched to a gene: 5. This CDR3 has 16 residues. CDR3 protein: CASSEMTGVGNQPQHF. Written as DNA, the CDR3 is TGTGCCAGCAGTGAAATGACAGGGGTAGGCAATCAGCCCCAGCATTTT.

V gene TRBV7-2 combines with J gene TRBJ1-2; 12 positions match TRBD1. The germline V gene encodes CDR1 SGHTA and CDR2 FQGNSA. J gave up 8 bases and V 1 base, and 5 bases lay outside the gene matches. The CDR3 runs 15 residues. CDR3 nucleotides: TGTGCCAGCAGCTTAGTAGGGACAGGGGGCAGAGGCTACACCTTC. It codes for CASSLVGTGGRGYTF. The complete variable domain, with remaining parts taken from reference TRBV7-2 and TRBJ1-2, reads GAGVSQSPSNKVTEKGKDVELRCDPISGHTALYWYRQSLGQGLEFLIYFQGNSAPDKSGLPSDRFSAERTGGSVSTLTIQRTQQEDSAVYLCASSLVGTGGRGYTFGSGTRLTVV.

The chain uses TRBV5-1 and TRBJ1-2; D may be TRBD1 (6 bases). Germline V gene lookup returns CDR1 SGHRS and CDR2 YFSETQ. Trimming cost V 6 bases and J 7 bases, with 16 bases left between them. The CDR3 runs 13 residues. The CDR3 DNA reads TGCGCCAGCACCCTCGGTCAGGGGACTGGCTACACCTTC. It translates to CASTLGQGTGYTF.

J is TRBJ2-1 and V is TRBV3-1 (or the pseudogene TRBV3-2); unclear D gene. Trimming left V 0 bases short and J 0 bases short, with 6 bases between. CDR1 is LGHDT and CDR2 is YNNKEL in the germline V gene (reference sequence). CDR3 length: 15 residues. The DNA of the CDR3 is TGTGCCAGCAGCCAAGACAGGAACTCCTACAATGAGCAGTTCTTC. This sequence encodes CASSQDRNSYNEQFF.

The chain combines TRBV7-3 with TRBJ2-1; TRBD2 matches at 8 bases. This CDR3 region has 17 residues. Unmatched junction bases numbered 9, after V lost 5 bases and J lost 0 bases. Germline V lookup: CDR1 SGHTA, CDR2 FQGTGA. The chain's CDR3 is CASSPPRSGSSYNEQFF. CDR3 bases: TGTGCCAGCAGCCCCCCCCGAAGCGGGAGCTCCTACAATGAGCAGTTCTTC.

This rearrangement joins TRBV14 to TRBJ2-7, with TRBD2 matching 8 bases. The CDR3 covers 15 residues. From germline, CDR1 is SGHDN and CDR2 FVKESK. After removal of 3 bases from V and 5 bases from J, the junction contained 9 bases not matched to a gene. Here the CDR3 reads CASSHTKREFNEQYF. CDR3 DNA sequence: TGTGCCAGCAGCCACACGAAGCGGGAGTTTAACGAGCAGTACTTC.

The rearrangement links TRBV21-1 to TRBJ1-5; the D call TRBD1 from the table was never checked on the DNA. TRBV21-1 is described as a pseudogene. The CDR3 has 16 amino acids. The CDR3 reads CASSKVSQYSNQPQHF. The CDR3 DNA is TGTGCCAGCAGCAAAGTAAGTCAGTATAGCAATCAGCCCCAGCATTTT.

This clone has just one count. The V gene is TRBV10-3, the J gene TRBJ2-1; 7 nucleotides line up with TRBD2. Germline V gene data show CDR1 as ENHRY and CDR2 as SYGVKD. This CDR3 spans 14 amino acids. After removal of 11 bases from V and 6 bases from J, the junction contained 13 bases not matched to a gene. CDR3 sequence: CASNGAGDANEQFF. The CDR3 DNA follows: TGTGCCTCCAACGGGGCGGGAGACGCCAATGAGCAGTTCTTC.

This clone was observed a few times. This rearrangement joins TRBV3-1 (or the pseudogene TRBV3-2) to TRBJ1-5; no definite D call. The V end was cut by 0 bases, the J end by 5 bases, with 11 bases between. In germline, CDR1 is LGHDT, CDR2 YNNKEL (reference sequence). CDR3 size: 15 residues. The CDR3 DNA reads as TGTGCCAGCAGCCAAGAACCGGGTAGACATCAGCCCCAGCATTTT. Translation: CASSQEPGRHQPQHF.

V usage is TRBV3-1 (or the pseudogene TRBV3-2) and J usage is TRBJ1-1, with 7 bases aligning to TRBD1. After removal of 5 bases from V and 9 bases from J, the junction contained 12 bases not matched to a gene. This CDR3 contains 14 residues. Per the germline V gene, CDR1 is LGHDT and CDR2 is YNNKEL (reference sequence). Written as DNA, the CDR3 is TGTGCCAGCAGCGTAACCGCCGGGACAGCGAAAGCTTTCTTT. Protein product: CASSVTAGTAKAFF.

The J gene is TRBJ1-6, the V gene TRBV7-9, with 8 bases that match TRBD1. The CDR3 is 17 residues long. The V segment lost 5 bases and the J segment 8 bases; nucleotides outside the gene matches: 14. Germline V gene data show CDR1 as SEHNR and CDR2 as FQNEAQ (reference sequence). The CDR3 DNA is TGTGCCAGCAGCAACGACCCCCCTCAGGGGGCGGATTCACCCCTCCACTTT. Translated: CASSNDPPQGADSPLHF.

The CDR3 DNA reads as TGTGCCAGCAGCCCTCAGGGCGGGAGGGGGTACGAGCAGTACTTC. Its translation is CASSPQGGRGYEQYF. The chain combines TRBV3-1 (or the pseudogene TRBV3-2) with TRBJ2-7; 9 bases fit TRBD2. V shed 4 bases and J 4 bases; nucleotides not matched to a gene: 8. CDR3 length equals 15 residues. Per germline, CDR1 LGHDT and CDR2 YNNKEL (reference sequence).

The V and J genes are TRBV27 and TRBJ2-2; 7 bases fit TRBD2. Trimming at V came to 7 bases and at J to 4 bases, leaving 6 bases not matched to a gene. This CDR3 spans 14 amino acids. In germline, CDR1 is MNHEY, CDR2 SMNVEV (reference sequence). The chain's CDR3 is CASMIAGLTGELFF. The CDR3 region has the DNA TGTGCCAGCATGATAGCGGGCCTCACCGGGGAGCTGTTTTTT.

The chain has TRBV9 and TRBJ1-2; 7 positions match TRBD1. Trimming took 4 bases from V and 4 from J; bases not matched to a gene: 10. CDR3 size: 15 residues. Germline lookup yields CDR1 SGDLS and CDR2 YYNGEE. CDR3 in amino acids: CASSFRQGGGYGYTF. CDR3 sequence (DNA): TGTGCCAGCAGCTTCAGACAGGGAGGAGGCTATGGCTACACCTTC.

CDR3 protein: CASSPQGYGYTF. The DNA for the CDR3 is TGTGCCAGCAGTCCACAGGGCTATGGCTACACCTTC. The chain combines TRBV12-3 or TRBV12-4 with TRBJ1-2, with D perhaps matching TRBD1 (6 bases). The CDR3 runs to 12 residues. V lost 5 bases and J 4 bases, leaving 8 bases between the germline ends.

V usage is TRBV10-3 and J usage is TRBJ2-1; 13 bases agree with TRBD2. The CDR3 runs 15 residues. The V gene end was trimmed by 2 bases and the J gene end by 6 bases; junction bases not matched to a gene: 1. CDR1 is ENHRY, CDR2 SYGVKD, per germline. The DNA of the CDR3 is TGTGCCATCAGTGAGACTAGCGGGAGGGCCAATGAGCAGTTCTTC. This sequence encodes CAISETSGRANEQFF.

The chain links TRBV7-2 to TRBJ2-5; D remains ambiguous. Germline-derived CDR1 and CDR2 are SGHTA and FQGNSA. The CDR3 totals 13 residues. V lost 1 base and J lost 2, with 5 bases in between. CDR3 residues: CASSLDYQETQYF. DNA for the CDR3: TGTGCCAGCAGCTTAGACTATCAAGAGACCCAGTACTTC.